This T cell receptor (beta chain) was observed in a study of blood T cell repertoires in COVID-19. The assay was immunoSEQ multiplex PCR, and TCRdb's table has in-frame clones only and misses some. This sample has some 120,000 clones; roughly four fifths occur once, and the top ten carry roughly 7.3%. CDR1 and CDR2 (germline): MNHNY, SVGAGI (reference sequence). CDR3 length: 13 residues. Between the trimmed V and J ends, which lost 7 bases and 7 bases, there was a span of 16 bases. This clone was counted only a few times. Sequences were obtained from peripheral blood. This sequence was found in a human donor in a cohort sampled during active COVID-19. The rearrangement joins TRBV6-6 to TRBJ1-1, with D tentatively TRBD1 (6 bases). The CDR3 DNA is TGTGCCAGCATTACTCACAGGGATGGTGAAGCTTTCTTT. Translated, it gives CASITHRDGEAFF.